The TCR beta chain under discussion was sequenced for a study of CD8 T cells in ankylosing spondylitis. The CDR3 is 14 residues long. Germline CDR1 and CDR2: SEHNR and FQNEAQ (reference sequence). This clonotype occurred many times. The junction departs from germline at one end; a sequencing error may be responsible. Each CDR3 protein is one row after TCRdb ran MiXCR on the 5' RACE reads. The sample has 200,000 to 250,000 distinct CDR3 sequences; 8% to 11% are singletons. The specimen sequenced was blood, either unsorted or a sorted T cell fraction (not recorded which). This TCR was sampled from a male donor with ankylosing spondylitis or in good health (not recorded which). The genes are TRBV7-9 and TRBJ2-1, with 9 bases fitting TRBD2. CDR3 in amino acids: CASSEPFPPGTSIF. Written as DNA, the CDR3 is TGTGCCAGCAGTGAGCCCTTCCCACCCGGGACTAGCATTTTC.